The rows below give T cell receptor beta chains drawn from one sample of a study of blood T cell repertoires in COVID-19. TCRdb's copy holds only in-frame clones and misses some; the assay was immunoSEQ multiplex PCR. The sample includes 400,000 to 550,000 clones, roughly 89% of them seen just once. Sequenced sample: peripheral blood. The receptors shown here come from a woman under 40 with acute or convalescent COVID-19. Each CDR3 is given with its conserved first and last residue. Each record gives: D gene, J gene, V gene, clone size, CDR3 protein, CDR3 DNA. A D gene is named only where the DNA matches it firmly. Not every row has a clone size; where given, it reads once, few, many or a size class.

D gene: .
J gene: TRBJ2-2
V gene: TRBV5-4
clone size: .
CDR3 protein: CASSFGGPATGELFF
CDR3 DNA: TGTGCCAGCAGCTTCGGCGGCCCGGCCACCGGGGAGCTGTTTTTT

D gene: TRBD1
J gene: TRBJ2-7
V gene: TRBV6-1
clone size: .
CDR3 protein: CASSEGGLGTAPYEQYF
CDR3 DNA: TGTGCCAGCAGTGAAGGTGGTTTGGGGACAGCTCCCTACGAGCAGTACTTC

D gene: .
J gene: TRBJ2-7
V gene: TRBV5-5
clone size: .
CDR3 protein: CASSLEFRVIGRRYEQYF
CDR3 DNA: TGTGCCAGCAGCTTGGAATTCAGGGTAATAGGCCGACGATACGAGCAGTACTTC

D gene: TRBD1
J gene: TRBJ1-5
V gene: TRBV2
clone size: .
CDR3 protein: CASSGDRGYGQPQHF
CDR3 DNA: TGTGCCAGCAGTGGCGACAGGGGGTATGGTCAGCCCCAGCATTTT

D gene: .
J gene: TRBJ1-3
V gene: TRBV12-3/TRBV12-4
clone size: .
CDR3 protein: CASSTGNTIYF
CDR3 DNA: TGTGCCAGCTCTACTGGAAACACCATATATTTT

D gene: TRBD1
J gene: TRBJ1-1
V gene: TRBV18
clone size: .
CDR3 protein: CASWGQGFPEAFF
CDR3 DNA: TGTGCCAGCTGGGGACAGGGTTTCCCTGAAGCTTTCTTT

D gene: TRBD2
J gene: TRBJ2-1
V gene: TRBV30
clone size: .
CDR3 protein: CAAGTSGGASEQFF
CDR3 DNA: TGTGCTGCAGGGACTAGCGGGGGGGCCAGTGAGCAGTTCTTC

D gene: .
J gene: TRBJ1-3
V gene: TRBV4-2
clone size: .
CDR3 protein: CASSLARTRDIGNTIYF
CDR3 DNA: TGTGCCAGCAGCCTTGCTCGAACAAGGGACATTGGAAACACCATATATTTT

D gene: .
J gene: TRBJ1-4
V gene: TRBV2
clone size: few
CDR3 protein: CASSEMKGGTNEKLFF
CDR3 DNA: TGTGCCAGCAGTGAGATGAAAGGGGGAACTAATGAAAAACTGTTTTTT

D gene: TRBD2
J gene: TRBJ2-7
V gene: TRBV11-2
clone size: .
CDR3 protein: CASSYTSGAYEQYF
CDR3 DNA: TGTGCCAGCAGCTATACTAGCGGGGCCTACGAGCAGTACTTC

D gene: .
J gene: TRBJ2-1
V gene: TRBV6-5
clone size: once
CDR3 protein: CASCKRAGAPNEQFF
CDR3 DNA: TGTGCCAGTTGTAAACGCGCGGGGGCCCCCAATGAGCAGTTCTTC

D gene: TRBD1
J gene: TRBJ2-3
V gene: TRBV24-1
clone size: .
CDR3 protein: CATSTTGGGADTQYF
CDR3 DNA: TGTGCCACCAGTACCACAGGGGGAGGCGCAGATACGCAGTATTTT

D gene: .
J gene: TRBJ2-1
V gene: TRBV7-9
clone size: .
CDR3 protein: CASSHRDSGNEQFF
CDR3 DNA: TGTGCCAGCAGCCACCGGGACTCGGGTAATGAGCAGTTCTTC

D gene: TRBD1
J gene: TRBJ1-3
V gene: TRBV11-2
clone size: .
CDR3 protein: CASSLGQDSGNTIYF
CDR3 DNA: TGTGCCAGCAGCCTGGGACAGGACTCTGGAAACACCATATATTTT

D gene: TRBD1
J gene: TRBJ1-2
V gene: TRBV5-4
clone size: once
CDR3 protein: CASSSTDRGRGYTF
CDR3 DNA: TGTGCCAGCAGCTCCACGGACAGGGGTCGGGGCTACACCTTC

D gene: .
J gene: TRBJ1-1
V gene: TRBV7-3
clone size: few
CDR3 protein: CASSLTANTEAFF
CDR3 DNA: TGTGCCAGCAGCTTAACGGCGAACACTGAAGCTTTCTTT

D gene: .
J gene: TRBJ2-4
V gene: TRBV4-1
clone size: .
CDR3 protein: CASSQVIGGGRNIQYF
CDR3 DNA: TGCGCCAGCAGCCAAGTAATTGGGGGCGGAAGAAACATTCAGTACTTC

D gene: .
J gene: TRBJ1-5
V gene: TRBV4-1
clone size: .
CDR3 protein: CASSQGQLNQPQHF
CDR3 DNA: TGCGCCAGCAGCCAAGGCCAACTGAATCAGCCCCAGCATTTT

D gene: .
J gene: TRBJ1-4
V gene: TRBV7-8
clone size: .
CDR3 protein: CASSNRVRDEKLFF
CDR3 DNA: TGTGCCAGCAGCAACAGGGTGAGGGATGAAAAACTGTTTTTT

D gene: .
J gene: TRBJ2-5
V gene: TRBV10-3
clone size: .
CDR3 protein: CAISDRNQETQYF
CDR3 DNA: TGTGCCATCAGTGACAGGAACCAAGAGACCCAGTACTTC

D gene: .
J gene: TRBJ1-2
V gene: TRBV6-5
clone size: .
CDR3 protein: CATTQYGYTF
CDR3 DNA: TGTGCCACCACTCAATATGGCTACACCTTC

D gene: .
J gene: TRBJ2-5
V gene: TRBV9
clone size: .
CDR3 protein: CASSAGGLQETQYF
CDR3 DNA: TGTGCCAGCAGCGCTGGGGGACTTCAAGAGACCCAGTACTTC

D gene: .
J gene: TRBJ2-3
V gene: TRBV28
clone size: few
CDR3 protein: CAISEQGWVPDTQYF
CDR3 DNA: TGTGCCATTTCAGAGCAGGGTTGGGTTCCAGATACGCAGTATTTT

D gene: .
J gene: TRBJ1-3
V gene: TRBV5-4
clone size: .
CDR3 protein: CASSLTVESSGNTIYF
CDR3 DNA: TGTGCCAGCAGCTTGACTGTGGAGAGCTCTGGAAACACCATATATTTT

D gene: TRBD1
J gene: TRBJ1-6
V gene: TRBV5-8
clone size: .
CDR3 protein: CASSSDRGLSPLHF
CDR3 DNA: TGTGCCAGCAGCTCGGACAGGGGGCTTTCACCCCTCCACTTT

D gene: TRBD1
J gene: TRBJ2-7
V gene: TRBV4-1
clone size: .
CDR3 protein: CASSQGQGSYEQYF
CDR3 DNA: TGCGCCAGCAGCCAAGGACAGGGTAGCTACGAGCAGTACTTC

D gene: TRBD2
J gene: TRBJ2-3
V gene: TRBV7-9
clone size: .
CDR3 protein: CASSSSGGVADTQYF
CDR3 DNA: TGTGCCAGCAGCTCTAGCGGGGGGGTCGCAGATACGCAGTATTTT

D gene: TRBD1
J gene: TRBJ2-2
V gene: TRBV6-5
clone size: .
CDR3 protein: CASSYHRTGGTGELFF
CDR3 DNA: TGTGCCAGCAGTTATCACCGTACAGGGGGAACCGGGGAGCTGTTTTTT

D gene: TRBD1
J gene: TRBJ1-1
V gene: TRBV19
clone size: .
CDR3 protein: CPKQGGNTEAFF
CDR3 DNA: TGTCCGAAACAGGGGGGAAACACTGAAGCTTTCTTT

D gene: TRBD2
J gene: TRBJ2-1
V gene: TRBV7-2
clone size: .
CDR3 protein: CASNGLAAYNEQFF
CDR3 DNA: TGTGCCAGCAACGGACTAGCTGCCTACAATGAGCAGTTCTTC

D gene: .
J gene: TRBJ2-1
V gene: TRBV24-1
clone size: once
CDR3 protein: CATSDVGGVNEQFF
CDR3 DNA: TGTGCCACCAGTGACGTAGGAGGGGTGAATGAGCAGTTCTTC

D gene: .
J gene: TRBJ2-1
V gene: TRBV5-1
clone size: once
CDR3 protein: CASSYLHDEQFF
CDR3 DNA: TGCGCCAGCAGCTACTTGCATGATGAGCAGTTCTTC

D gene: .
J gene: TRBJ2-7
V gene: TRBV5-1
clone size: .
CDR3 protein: CASSPRGLSYEQYF
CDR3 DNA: TGCGCCAGCAGCCCGCGAGGCCTTTCCTACGAGCAGTACTTC

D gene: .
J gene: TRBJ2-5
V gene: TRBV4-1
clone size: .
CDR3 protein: CASSQEGGGLLGETQYF
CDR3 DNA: TGCGCCAGCAGCCAAGAGGGGGGGGGCCTCCTCGGGGAGACCCAGTACTTC

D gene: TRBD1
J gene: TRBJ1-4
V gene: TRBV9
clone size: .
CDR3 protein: CASSEAGGNEKLFF
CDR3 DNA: TGTGCCAGCAGCGAAGCAGGGGGGAATGAAAAACTGTTTTTT

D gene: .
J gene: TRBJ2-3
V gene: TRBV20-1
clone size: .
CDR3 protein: CSASRDTSLSLRSTDTQYF
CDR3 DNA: TGCAGTGCTAGTAGGGACACCTCCCTTTCCCTCCGTAGCACAGATACGCAGTATTTT

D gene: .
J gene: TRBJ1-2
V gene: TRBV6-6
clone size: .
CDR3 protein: CASSYGQGKNYGYTF
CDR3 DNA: TGTGCCAGCAGTTACGGTCAGGGTAAAAACTATGGCTACACCTTC

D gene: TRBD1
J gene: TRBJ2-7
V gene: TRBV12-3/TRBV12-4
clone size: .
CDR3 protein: CASSPQGVYEQYF
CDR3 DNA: TGTGCCAGCAGTCCCCAGGGGGTTTACGAGCAGTACTTC

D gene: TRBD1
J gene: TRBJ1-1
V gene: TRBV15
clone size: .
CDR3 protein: CATSRDLGTANTEAFF
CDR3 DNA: TGTGCCACCAGCAGAGATCTCGGGACAGCCAACACTGAAGCTTTCTTT

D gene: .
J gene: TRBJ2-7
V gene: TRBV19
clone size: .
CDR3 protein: CASTPSFSFYEQYF
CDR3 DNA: TGTGCCAGTACCCCCTCCTTTTCCTTCTACGAGCAGTACTTC

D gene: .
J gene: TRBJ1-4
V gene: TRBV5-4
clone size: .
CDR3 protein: CASSLTPDRKKLFF
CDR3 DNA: TGTGCCAGCAGCTTGACGCCAGATCGTAAAAAACTGTTTTTT

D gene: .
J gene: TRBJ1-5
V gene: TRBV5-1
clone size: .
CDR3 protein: CASSLEGRGSNQPQHF
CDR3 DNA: TGCGCCAGCAGCTTGGAGGGGAGGGGAAGCAATCAGCCCCAGCATTTT

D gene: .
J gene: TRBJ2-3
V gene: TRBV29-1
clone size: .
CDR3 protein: CSVEVSFTDTQYF
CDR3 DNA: TGCAGCGTTGAGGTCAGTTTCACAGATACGCAGTATTTT

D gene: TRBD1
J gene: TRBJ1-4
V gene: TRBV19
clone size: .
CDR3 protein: CASSIGTGREKLFF
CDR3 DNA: TGTGCCAGTAGTATCGGGACAGGAAGGGAAAAACTGTTTTTT

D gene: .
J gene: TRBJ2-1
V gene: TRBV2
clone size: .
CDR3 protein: CASILRGSNNEQFF
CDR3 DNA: TGTGCCAGCATTCTGCGGGGATCAAACAATGAGCAGTTCTTC

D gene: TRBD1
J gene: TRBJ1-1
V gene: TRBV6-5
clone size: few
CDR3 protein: CASSYGTGRDTEAFF
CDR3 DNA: TGTGCCAGCAGTTACGGGACAGGGCGGGACACTGAAGCTTTCTTT

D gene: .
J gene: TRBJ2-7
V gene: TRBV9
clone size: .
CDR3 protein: CASSVGGTSEQYF
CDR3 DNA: TGTGCCAGCAGCGTGGGAGGAACCTCCGAGCAGTACTTC

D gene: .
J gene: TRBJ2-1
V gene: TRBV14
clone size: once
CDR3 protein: CASAFLGTRNNEQFF
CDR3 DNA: TGTGCCAGCGCTTTCCTTGGGACACGAAACAATGAGCAGTTCTTC

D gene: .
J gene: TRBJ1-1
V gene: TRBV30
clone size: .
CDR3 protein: CALSGAGEAFF
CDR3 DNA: TGTGCCTTAAGTGGGGCTGGTGAAGCTTTCTTT

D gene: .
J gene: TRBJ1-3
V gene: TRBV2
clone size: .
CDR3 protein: CASSESGVSKVWKLNAGNTIYF
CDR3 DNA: TGTGCCAGCAGTGAATCCGGGGTTTCAAAGGTGTGGAAATTAAACGCTGGAAACACCATATATTTT

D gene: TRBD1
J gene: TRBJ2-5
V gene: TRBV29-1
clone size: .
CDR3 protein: CSVSWTRGREETQYF
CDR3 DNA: TGCAGCGTTTCTTGGACCAGGGGGCGGGAAGAGACCCAGTACTTC

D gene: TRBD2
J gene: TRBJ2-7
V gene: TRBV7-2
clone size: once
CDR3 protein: CASSFGTSRYEQYF
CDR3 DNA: TGTGCCAGCAGCTTCGGGACTAGCCGCTACGAGCAGTACTTC

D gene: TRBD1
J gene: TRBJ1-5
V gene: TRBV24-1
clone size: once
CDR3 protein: CATSEATGVNQPQHF
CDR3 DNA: TGTGCCACCAGTGAAGCGACAGGGGTCAATCAGCCCCAGCATTTT

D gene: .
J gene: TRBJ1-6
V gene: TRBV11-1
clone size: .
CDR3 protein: CASSGRTANSPLHF
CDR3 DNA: TGTGCCAGCAGCGGGCGGACAGCGAATTCACCCCTCCACTTT

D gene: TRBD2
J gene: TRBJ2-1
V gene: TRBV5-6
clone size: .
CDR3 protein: CASSSPSGGFYNEQFF
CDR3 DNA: TGTGCCAGCAGCTCTCCTAGCGGGGGGTTTTACAATGAGCAGTTCTTC

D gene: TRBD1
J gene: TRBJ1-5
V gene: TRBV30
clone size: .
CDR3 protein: CACPTPGQAINQPQHF
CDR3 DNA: TGTGCCTGCCCTACACCGGGACAGGCGATCAATCAGCCCCAGCATTTT

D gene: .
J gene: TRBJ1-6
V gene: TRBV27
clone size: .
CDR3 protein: CASSLYEDRRYNSPLHF
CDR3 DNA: TGTGCCAGCAGTTTATATGAGGATAGACGGTATAATTCACCCCTCCACTTT

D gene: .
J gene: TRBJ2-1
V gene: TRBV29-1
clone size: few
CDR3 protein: CSVEVDSTEFF
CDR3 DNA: TGCAGCGTTGAAGTGGACTCAACGGAGTTCTTC

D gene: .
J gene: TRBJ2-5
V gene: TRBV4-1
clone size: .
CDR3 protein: CASSQDGRRETQYF
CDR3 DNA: TGCGCCAGCAGCCAAGATGGTAGGAGGGAGACCCAGTACTTC